Detailed here is one TCR beta chain. As yet, its antigen is unknown. Lung cancer patients with chemo-refractory metastatic non-small-cell disease were given focal radiation plus CTLA-4 blockade with ipilimumab. Generated by immunoSEQ multiplex PCR, the TCRdb table keeps only in-frame clones and is missing some. The sample yields about 120,000 clones, 78% seen once. The CDR3 contains 15 residues. The V end lost 0 bases, the J end lost 3 bases, and 12 bases lay between the germline ends. The germline V gene encodes CDR1 MGHRA and CDR2 YSYEKL. The data stem from a study of radiotherapy plus CTLA-4 blockade in lung cancer. Study conclusions and caveats: Radiotherapy was combined with ipilimumab, and tumor-derived TCR clones then expanded in blood.

This receptor was identified in a human donor with non-small cell lung cancer who had a partial response to radiotherapy plus ipilimumab. The chain uses TRBV4-1 and TRBJ2-7; tentatively, D is TRBD2 (5 bases). Sequenced material: peripheral blood, taken from a patient treated with radiotherapy plus ipilimumab. This CDR3 reads CASSQDRGSVYEQYF. The CDR3 DNA sequence: TGCGCCAGCAGCCAAGATCGGGGTAGCGTCTACGAGCAGTACTTC.